This T cell receptor (beta chain) was identified in a study of T cell responses to AZD1222 COVID-19 vaccine. V shed 3 bases and J shed 5 bases, with 11 bases lying between them. Germline CDR1 KGHSH, CDR2 LQKENI. The CDR3 is made up of 14 amino acids. Sequencing used immunoSEQ multiplex PCR; TCRdb keeps in-frame clones, though not all of them. The table shows 120,000 to 150,000 clones, with under 95% occurring only once. The source material was peripheral blood, sampled 28 days after the second dose of the MenACWY control vaccine. The origin of this receptor is an adult who received the MenACWY meningococcal vaccine as a control. This chain links TRBV18 with TRBJ1-5; TRBD1 is a possible D gene (5 bases). CDR3 residues: CASSPTGRDQPQHF. The CDR3 coding sequence is TGTGCCAGCTCACCTACAGGACGCGATCAGCCCCAGCATTTT. The whole variable domain, remainder taken from reference TRBV18 and TRBJ1-5, is NAGVMQNPRHLVRRRGQEARLRCSPMKGHSHVYWYRQLPEEGLKFMVYLQKENIIDESGMPKERFSAEFPKEGPSILRIQQVVRGDSAAYFCASSPTGRDQPQHFGDGTRLSIL.